These 14 T cell receptor beta chains share one sample of origin, sequenced in a study of shared clonotypes between healthy human individuals. Assay: immunoSEQ multiplex PCR; the TCRdb copy retains only in-frame clones and omits some. The data contain 2 million to 3 million clones, over 85% of them seen just once; the ten biggest clones take up 0.36%. The source material was naive CD4+ T cells from PBMCs. Sample subset: CD45RA+ positively selected. The receptors were sampled from a man younger than 30 in good health. Some clones in this sample may be carry-over from other donors' samples.

This chain joins TRBV7-3 and TRBJ2-1; 7 nucleotides align to TRBD2. There are 12 residues in the CDR3. Germline values: CDR1 SGHTA, CDR2 FQGTGA. The CDR3 region has the DNA TGTTCTAGCGGATCTTCCTACAATGAGCAGTTCTTC. Protein product: CSSGSSYNEQFF.

The rearrangement links TRBV6-5 to TRBJ2-7, with TRBD1 as a possible D gene (6 bases). The CDR3 length is 15 residues. V lost 6 bases and J 2 bases, leaving 17 bases between the germline ends. Germline values: CDR1 MNHEY, CDR2 SVGAGI. The CDR3, as DNA: TGTGCCAGCAGCTACAGGGCAGGAAATGCCTACGAGCAGTACTTC. Protein product: CASSYRAGNAYEQYF.

The rearrangement uses TRBV19 and TRBJ1-2; D is possibly TRBD1 (5 bases). The CDR3 is 15 amino acids. Trimming pared 6 bases from V and 6 bases from J, leaving 20 bases between. Per the germline V gene, CDR1 is LNHDA and CDR2 is SQIVND (reference sequence). CDR3 nucleotides: TGTGCCAGTAGCCAGTCCGGGGGGATCGGGGATGGCTACACCTTC. This codes for CASSQSGGIGDGYTF.

The CDR3 DNA reads TGCGCCAGCAGCGTCGTAACAGGGGGTTACGCTGAAGCTTTCTTT. Its translation: CASSVVTGGYAEAFF. This rearrangement joins TRBV5-1 to TRBJ1-1; 8 positions agree with TRBD1. Per germline, CDR1 SGHRS and CDR2 YFSETQ. The V gene end was trimmed by 4 bases and the J gene end by 6 bases; junction bases not matched to a gene: 11. This CDR3 region has 15 residues.

The chain links TRBV7-6 to TRBJ2-7; a possible D gene is TRBD2 (6 bases). The CDR3 is made up of 12 amino acids. Trimming took 6 bases from V and 2 from J, leaving 8 bases between them. Looked up from germline, CDR1 is SGHVS and CDR2 is FNYEAQ. As DNA, the CDR3 is TGTGCCAGCAGGGGGGGTACCTACGAGCAGTACTTC. Translated: CASRGGTYEQYF. The variable domain in full, completed from reference TRBV7-6 and TRBJ2-7, reads GAGVSQSPRYKVTKRGQDVALRCDPISGHVSLYWYRQALGQGPEFLTYFNYEAQQDKSGLPNDRFSAERPEGSISTLTIQRTEQRDSAMYRCASRGGTYEQYFGPGTRLTVT.

The chain uses TRBV28 and TRBJ2-5; D uncertain. CDR3 length: 16 amino acids. Germline V lookup: CDR1 MDHEN, CDR2 SYDVKM. CDR3 DNA: TGTGCTATTCCACTGCCCCGAGACGCGCTAGGGGAGACCCAGTACTTC. This gives the protein CAIPLPRDALGETQYF.

This chain links TRBV18 with TRBJ1-4; D unclear. The germline V and J ends were trimmed by 3 bases and 3 bases, with 5 bases remaining between them. Looked up from germline, CDR1 is KGHSH and CDR2 is LQKENI. The length of the CDR3 is 13 residues. DNA for the CDR3: TGTGCCAGCTCACCTCAGCCTAATGAAAAACTGTTTTTT. Translated, it gives CASSPQPNEKLFF. The variable domain in full, with the rest retrieved from reference TRBV18 and TRBJ1-4, is NAGVMQNPRHLVRRRGQEARLRCSPMKGHSHVYWYRQLPEEGLKFMVYLQKENIIDESGMPKERFSAEFPKEGPSILRIQQVVRGDSAAYFCASSPQPNEKLFFGSGTQLSVL.

V gene TRBV28 combines with J gene TRBJ2-7; TRBD2 matches at 8 bases. Germline V CDR1 and CDR2: MDHEN, SYDVKM. The CDR3 covers 16 residues. J was trimmed by 2 bases and V by 7 bases; bases with no gene match: 13. The DNA of the CDR3 is TGTGCCAGCAAAACGGGGGGGTCGTCGAAACCCTACGAGCAGTACTTC. The encoded protein is CASKTGGSSKPYEQYF.

The rearrangement links TRBV15 to TRBJ2-7, with TRBD1 matching 8 bases. The CDR3 sequence is 14 residues long. Germline lookup yields CDR1 LNHNV and CDR2 YYDKDF (reference sequence). The ends lost 2 bases at V and 5 bases at J; junction bases unmatched: 5. CDR3 protein: CATSRRTGRDEQYF. The CDR3 bases are TGTGCCACCAGCAGACGGACAGGGCGCGACGAGCAGTACTTC.

The chain couples TRBV19 to TRBJ1-1; D not certain. The germline CDR1 and CDR2 sequences are LNHDA and SQIVND (reference sequence). The length of the CDR3 is 14 residues. Between the trimmed V and J ends, which lost 4 bases and 4 bases, there was a span of 13 bases. This CDR3 reads CASSNEGLGTEAFF. The DNA for the CDR3 is TGTGCCAGTAGTAATGAGGGCTTGGGCACTGAAGCTTTCTTT.

CDR3 residues: CASSIAGSDIQYF. Here the CDR3 DNA reads TGTGCCAGTAGTATCGCAGGCTCGGACATTCAGTACTTC. The rearrangement joins TRBV19 to TRBJ2-4; D unresolved. Germline-derived CDR1 and CDR2 are LNHDA and SQIVND (reference sequence). The V end was cut by 3 bases, the J end by 8 bases, with 11 bases between. The CDR3 totals 13 residues.

This clone has only a few counts. This chain joins TRBV7-9 and TRBJ2-4, with no clear D. CDR3 length equals 12 residues. The germline V gene encodes CDR1 SEHNR and CDR2 FQNEAQ (reference sequence). V was trimmed by 2 bases and J by 8 bases, leaving 7 bases between them. The CDR3: CASSLTSHIQYF. The CDR3 coding sequence is TGTGCCAGCAGCTTAACATCCCACATTCAGTACTTC.

The V and J genes are TRBV28 and TRBJ2-5; D call uncertain. The better agreement between TRBJ2-7 and the DNA end casts doubt on the J call. Looked up from germline, CDR1 is MDHEN and CDR2 is SYDVKM. The CDR3 has 14 amino acids. Written as DNA, the CDR3 is TGTGCCAGCAGTCGCCGGCTAGTAGGGTACGAGCAGTACTTC. Its translation is CASSRRLVGYEQYF.

This chain uses TRBV29-1 with TRBJ1-2, with a possible D match to TRBD1 (6 bases). With 7 bases removed from V and 9 bases from J, the gap between germline ends came to 24 bases. Germline V CDR1 and CDR2: SQVTM, ANQGSEA. This CDR3 spans 14 amino acids. CDR3 amino acids: CSATGGQSLWSYTF. Written as DNA, the CDR3 is TGCAGCGCCACCGGGGGACAAAGCCTATGGAGCTACACCTTC.